Following are 9 T cell receptor beta chains from one sample sequenced in a study of T-cell memory formation after mild COVID-19. MiXCR, run by TCRdb on the 5' RACE reads, gives a single entry per CDR3 protein. The data show around 500,000 distinct CDR3 sequences, with approximately 18% seen just once and approximately 13% held by the top ten. The sample consisted of PBMCs or a T cell subset sorted from them (not recorded which). The receptor set was obtained from an adult woman who had mild COVID-19 (a few samples of this study predate the infection). Cell type and time point are not known.

This chain joins TRBV6-5 and TRBJ2-7; 10 nucleotides align to TRBD1. There are 15 residues in the CDR3. With 6 bases clipped from V and 6 bases from J, the junction kept 11 bases outside the gene matches. Germline V gene lookup returns CDR1 MNHEY and CDR2 SVGAGI. The CDR3 DNA is TGTGCCAGCAGGAGAACCGGGACAGGGGCCCGCGAGCAGTACTTC. This codes for CASRRTGTGAREQYF.

The rearrangement links TRBV4-1 to TRBJ2-4; D gene ambiguous. V was clipped by 0 bases and J by 6 bases, with 9 bases between them. The germline gives CDR1 MGHRA, CDR2 YSYEKL. This CDR3 has 14 amino acids. CDR3 nucleotide sequence: TGCGCCAGCAGCCAAGATCAACAGTCAAACATTCAGTACTTC. Translation gives CASSQDQQSNIQYF.

Many counts were recorded for this clonotype. The chain couples TRBV29-1 to TRBJ2-5; 7 nucleotides agree with TRBD2. This CDR3 spans 12 amino acids. J lost 1 base, V lost 4 bases, and 0 bases had no gene match. Germline assignment: CDR1 SQVTM and CDR2 ANQGSEA. As DNA, the CDR3 is TGCAGCGTTGCGGGAGGCCAAGAGACCCAGTACTTC. Protein product: CSVAGGQETQYF.

This chain joins TRBV7-3 and TRBJ2-3; 10 nucleotides agree with TRBD2. The J segment lost 3 bases and the V segment lost 8 bases, leaving 2 bases of the junction unmatched. This CDR3 has 13 amino acids. CDR1 and CDR2 (germline): SGHTA, FQGTGA. The CDR3 bases are TGTGCCAGCGGGACTAGCGTGACAGATACGCAGTATTTT. Amino acids: CASGTSVTDTQYF.

The CDR3, as DNA: TGTGCCAGCAGCCCGTACGTCCGGGACAGGGGGAATGAGCAGTTCTTC. Translation gives CASSPYVRDRGNEQFF. This chain connects TRBV4-2 to TRBJ2-1; TRBD1 aligns across 11 bases. The CDR3 contains 16 residues. V trimming: 4 bases; J trimming: 7 bases; junction bases outside the gene matches: 9. CDR1 and CDR2 (germline): LGHNA, YNFKEQ.

This clonotype was counted a few times. CDR3 sequence reads: CASSSGTSGSRGETQYF. CDR3 nucleotide sequence: TGTGCCAGCAGCTCCGGGACTAGCGGGTCCAGAGGTGAGACCCAGTACTTC. The genes are TRBV5-4 and TRBJ2-5; 12 bases fit TRBD2. Germline lookup yields CDR1 SGHNT and CDR2 YYREEE (reference sequence). CDR3 length equals 17 residues. V shed 3 bases, J shed 5 bases, and the junction held 11 bases outside the gene matches. The complete variable domain, with remaining parts taken from reference TRBV5-4 and TRBJ2-5, reads ETGVTQSPTHLIKTRGQQVTLRCSSQSGHNTVSWYQQALGQGPQFIFQYYREEENGRGNFPPRFSGLQFPNYSSELNVNALELDDSALYLCASSSGTSGSRGETQYFGPGTRLLVL.

The chain links TRBV9 to TRBJ1-1; D call uncertain. Looked up from germline, CDR1 is SGDLS and CDR2 is YYNGEE. Trimming stripped 1 base from V and 5 bases from J, with 9 bases between. This CDR3 is 13 amino acids long. The CDR3 loop reads CASSVKEGTEAFF. Written as DNA, the CDR3 is TGTGCCAGCAGCGTAAAGGAGGGTACTGAAGCTTTCTTT. The complete variable domain, with remaining parts taken from reference TRBV9 and TRBJ1-1, reads DSGVTQTPKHLITATGQRVTLRCSPRSGDLSVYWYQQSLDQGLQFLIQYYNGEERAKGNILERFSAQQFPDLHSELNLSSLELGDSALYFCASSVKEGTEAFFGQGTRLTVV.

The table lists this clonotype with a few counts. The V gene is TRBV5-6, the J gene TRBJ1-1; D remains unclear. Trimming took off 2 bases at V and 6 bases at J, with 14 bases between the two ends. Germline-derived CDR1 and CDR2 are SGHDT and YYEEEE. This CDR3 comprises 14 residues. CDR3 sequence: CASSLSGNRAEAFF. The CDR3 DNA reads as TGTGCCAGCAGCTTATCGGGAAACCGGGCTGAAGCTTTCTTT. Looking up the rest from reference TRBV5-6 and TRBJ1-1 gives the full variable domain: DAGVTQSPTHLIKTRGQQVTLRCSPKSGHDTVSWYQQALGQGPQFIFQYYEEEERQRGNFPDRFSGHQFPNYSSELNVNALLLGDSALYLCASSLSGNRAEAFFGQGTRLTVV.

This clonotype was detected a few times. V and J are TRBV18 and TRBJ2-7, with D possibly matching TRBD1 (5 bases). The CDR3 consists of 14 residues. The V end lost 1 base, the J end lost 2 bases, and 9 bases lay between the germline ends. Germline loops: CDR1 KGHSH, CDR2 LQKENI. The CDR3 reads CASSPQDNTYEQYF. Written as DNA, the CDR3 is TGTGCCAGCTCACCACAGGACAACACCTACGAGCAGTACTTC.